These T cell receptor beta chains were read from a single sample in a study of blood T cell repertoires in COVID-19. This table comes from immunoSEQ multiplex PCR, and its TCRdb copy is limited to in-frame clones, with some not included. The data show around 440,000 clones, with about 91% seen just once and around an eighth held by the top ten. The sequenced sample was peripheral blood. Receptors originate from a woman aged 50 to 60 with COVID-19, enrolled during active disease. Both conserved end residues are part of each CDR3. A D gene is named only where the DNA matches it firmly. Size is omitted from some rows. Given values are once, few, many or a class for expanded clones.

D,V,size,J,DNA,CDR3
TRBD1,TRBV30,NA,TRBJ2-1,TGTGCCTGGAGAGCCTTACGAGGGACAGGGGGCATAGGTGAGCAGTTCTTC,CAWRALRGTGGIGEQFF
NA,TRBV2,once,TRBJ1-5,TGTGCCAGCAGTGAAAATTTTAGCCAGAAACTTAATCAGCCCCAGCATTTT,CASSENFSQKLNQPQHF
TRBD1,TRBV7-3,NA,TRBJ1-1,TGTGCCAGCAGCTTAGAGGGGGCAGGCACTGAAGCTTTCTTT,CASSLEGAGTEAFF
NA,TRBV5-1,NA,TRBJ2-7,TGCGCCAGCAGCTCCCCCACCCTCCCGGGACTCAAAGCCTACGAGCAGTACTTC,CASSSPTLPGLKAYEQYF
NA,TRBV6-5,NA,TRBJ1-4,TGTGCCAGCAGACAGGTTTATACTGAAAAACTGTTTTTT,CASRQVYTEKLFF
NA,TRBV9,few,TRBJ1-6,TGTGCCAGCAGCGTAGAGAGAAGTTCACCCCTCCACTTT,CASSVERSSPLHF
NA,TRBV4-1,NA,TRBJ1-4,TGCGCCAGCAGCCAAGATTGGGGGCGGGGGGGAGATAATGAAAAACTGTTTTTT,CASSQDWGRGGDNEKLFF
TRBD1,TRBV23-1,NA,TRBJ2-1,TGCGCCACCGCCCCTCGATGGACAGGGGGGGACAATGAGCAGTTCTTC,CATAPRWTGGDNEQFF
NA,TRBV18,few,TRBJ1-1,TGTGCCAGCTCACCACCGGGGGGAACTGAAGCTTTCTTT,CASSPPGGTEAFF
TRBD1,TRBV15,NA,TRBJ2-2,TGTGCCACCAGCAGACCGGCGACAGGGGGGAGGGTCACCGGGGAGCTGTTTTTT,CATSRPATGGRVTGELFF
NA,TRBV27,NA,TRBJ1-6,TGTGCCAGCAGTTCCCGATGGAGTTCACCCCTCCACTTT,CASSSRWSSPLHF
TRBD1,TRBV6-6,NA,TRBJ2-7,TGTGCCAGCAGTCCGGACAGGGGGCTTCACGAGCAGTACTTC,CASSPDRGLHEQYF
NA,TRBV6-6,NA,TRBJ1-5,TGTGCCAGCAATTTATCACGGCAGCCCCAGCATTTT,CASNLSRQPQHF
TRBD1,TRBV5-4,NA,TRBJ1-2,TGTGCCAGCAAGCCGGACAGGGCTCCCCTCTATGGCTACACCTTC,CASKPDRAPLYGYTF
TRBD1,TRBV30,NA,TRBJ1-1,TGTGCCTGCGGGAGCCGACAGGGCGGCGCTTTCTTT,CACGSRQGGAFF
TRBD1,TRBV11-2,NA,TRBJ2-2,TGTGCCAGCAGCCGTAGGGACAGGGGGACCACCGGGGAGCTGTTTTTT,CASSRRDRGTTGELFF
TRBD1,TRBV28,NA,TRBJ1-1,TGTGCCAGCAGTCTAGGGGGCGCGGACACTGAAGCTTTCTTT,CASSLGGADTEAFF
NA,TRBV18,few,TRBJ2-4,TGTGCCAGCTCGACCGGACAAGTCAAAAACATTCAGTACTTC,CASSTGQVKNIQYF
NA,TRBV30,NA,TRBJ1-4,TGTGCCTGGGATAAAACGGGGGTGGATGAAAAACTGTTTTTT,CAWDKTGVDEKLFF